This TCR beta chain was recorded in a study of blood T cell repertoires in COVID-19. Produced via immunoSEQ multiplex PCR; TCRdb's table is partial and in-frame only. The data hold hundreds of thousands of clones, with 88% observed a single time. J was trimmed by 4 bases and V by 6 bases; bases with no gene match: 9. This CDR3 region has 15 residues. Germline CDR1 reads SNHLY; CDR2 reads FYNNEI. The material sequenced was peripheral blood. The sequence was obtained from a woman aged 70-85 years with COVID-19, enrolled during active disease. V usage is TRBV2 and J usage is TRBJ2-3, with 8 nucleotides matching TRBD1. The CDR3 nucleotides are TGTGCCAGCAGGCCAAGTGGGACAGGTTCAGATACGCAGTATTTT. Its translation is CASRPSGTGSDTQYF.